Listed below are T cell receptor beta chains from one sample, sequenced in a study of T cells after yellow fever vaccination. TCRdb reprocessed the 5' RACE reads with MiXCR, giving one entry per CDR3 protein. The sample records under 400,000 distinct CDR3 sequences, about an eighth being singletons. The sequenced sample was CD4+ T cells sorted from PBMCs, obtained 15 days after the yellow fever booster vaccination. Source of these receptors: a man aged 18 to 29 who received the YFV17D yellow fever vaccine. CDR3s include the opening cysteine and the closing phenylalanine or tryptophan. Each record gives: clone size, J gene, V gene, D gene, CDR3 protein, CDR3 DNA. A D gene is named only where the DNA matches it firmly. Size values are once, few and many counts, or a class for expanded clones, and some rows have none.

clone size: -; J gene: TRBJ2-7; V gene: TRBV7-8; D gene: -; CDR3 protein: CASSLELSYEQYF; CDR3 DNA: TGTGCCAGCAGCTTAGAACTCTCCTACGAGCAGTACTTC
clone size: few; J gene: TRBJ1-1; V gene: TRBV14; D gene: -; CDR3 protein: CASSRDIVRTEAFF; CDR3 DNA: TGTGCCAGCAGCCGGGACATCGTCAGGACTGAAGCTTTCTTT
clone size: -; J gene: TRBJ1-6; V gene: TRBV28; D gene: TRBD1; CDR3 protein: CASGTGALGPLHF; CDR3 DNA: TGTGCCAGCGGCACAGGGGCACTTGGACCCCTCCACTTT
clone size: -; J gene: TRBJ2-3; V gene: TRBV5-1; D gene: -; CDR3 protein: CASSLMTAPSTDTQYF; CDR3 DNA: TGCGCCAGCTCCTTGATGACTGCTCCTAGCACAGATACGCAGTATTTT
clone size: -; J gene: TRBJ2-3; V gene: TRBV5-6; D gene: -; CDR3 protein: CASSFFLAATQYF; CDR3 DNA: TGTGCCAGCAGCTTCTTTTTGGCCGCTACGCAGTATTTT
clone size: few; J gene: TRBJ2-3; V gene: TRBV6-5; D gene: -; CDR3 protein: CASGGPGADTQYF; CDR3 DNA: TGTGCCAGCGGGGGCCCTGGGGCAGATACGCAGTATTTT
clone size: -; J gene: TRBJ1-4; V gene: TRBV14; D gene: -; CDR3 protein: CASSQSTRPEKLFF; CDR3 DNA: TGTGCCAGCAGCCAATCAACACGACCAGAAAAACTGTTTTTT
clone size: few; J gene: TRBJ1-2; V gene: TRBV6-4; D gene: TRBD1; CDR3 protein: CASSESRTGGYGYTF; CDR3 DNA: TGTGCCAGCAGTGAATCGAGGACAGGGGGATATGGCTACACCTTC
clone size: many; J gene: TRBJ2-5; V gene: TRBV6-5; D gene: -; CDR3 protein: CASSSPLAGETQYF; CDR3 DNA: TGTGCCAGCAGTTCTCCACTAGCCGGGGAGACCCAGTACTTC
clone size: many; J gene: TRBJ1-5; V gene: TRBV7-2; D gene: TRBD1; CDR3 protein: CASSPQGSQPQHF; CDR3 DNA: TGTGCCAGCAGCCCACAGGGGAGTCAGCCCCAGCATTTT
clone size: -; J gene: TRBJ2-2; V gene: TRBV7-3; D gene: TRBD2; CDR3 protein: CASSPPSGGTGELFF; CDR3 DNA: TGTGCCAGCAGCCCGCCAAGCGGGGGCACCGGGGAGCTGTTTTTT
clone size: -; J gene: TRBJ2-2; V gene: TRBV12-3/TRBV12-4; D gene: -; CDR3 protein: CASSLLPDTGELFF; CDR3 DNA: TGTGCCAGCAGTTTATTACCTGACACCGGGGAGCTGTTTTTT
clone size: few; J gene: TRBJ2-5; V gene: TRBV11-1; D gene: -; CDR3 protein: CASSPSKEGTQYF; CDR3 DNA: TGTGCCAGCAGCCCATCTAAGGAGGGGACCCAGTACTTC
clone size: -; J gene: TRBJ1-5; V gene: TRBV12-3/TRBV12-4; D gene: TRBD1; CDR3 protein: CASSLHNRGHQPQHF; CDR3 DNA: TGTGCCAGCAGTCTACATAACAGGGGGCATCAGCCCCAGCATTTT
clone size: few; J gene: TRBJ1-4; V gene: TRBV7-9; D gene: -; CDR3 protein: CASSSTPNAPEKLFF; CDR3 DNA: TGTGCCAGCAGCTCAACCCCGAACGCGCCTGAAAAACTGTTTTTT
clone size: -; J gene: TRBJ2-7; V gene: TRBV7-2; D gene: TRBD2; CDR3 protein: CASSLKAGGLIYEQYF; CDR3 DNA: TGTGCCAGCAGCTTAAAAGCGGGGGGGCTTATTTACGAGCAGTACTTC
clone size: -; J gene: TRBJ2-7; V gene: TRBV20-1; D gene: -; CDR3 protein: CSARDLEGESSYEQYF; CDR3 DNA: TGCAGTGCTAGAGATCTCGAGGGGGAAAGCTCCTACGAGCAGTACTTC
clone size: -; J gene: TRBJ2-3; V gene: TRBV9; D gene: -; CDR3 protein: CASSVGLRQEFTDTQYF; CDR3 DNA: TGTGCCAGCAGCGTAGGGCTTAGACAGGAGTTCACAGATACGCAGTATTTT
clone size: -; J gene: TRBJ2-5; V gene: TRBV5-4; D gene: -; CDR3 protein: CASSLRAEETQYF; CDR3 DNA: TGTGCCAGCAGCTTGCGGGCAGAAGAGACCCAGTACTTC
clone size: few; J gene: TRBJ2-3; V gene: TRBV7-3; D gene: TRBD2; CDR3 protein: CASSLTASGGALDTQYF; CDR3 DNA: TGTGCCAGCAGCTTAACGGCTAGCGGGGGGGCCCTGGATACGCAGTATTTT
clone size: few; J gene: TRBJ1-1; V gene: TRBV20-1; D gene: -; CDR3 protein: CSAAAHPGNTEAFF; CDR3 DNA: TGCAGTGCCGCCGCACACCCTGGGAACACTGAAGCTTTCTTT
clone size: -; J gene: TRBJ2-1; V gene: TRBV23-1; D gene: TRBD1; CDR3 protein: CASSQPTSTRARGQDEQFF; CDR3 DNA: TGCGCCAGCAGTCAACCCACCTCAACAAGGGCCAGGGGGCAGGATGAGCAGTTCTTC
clone size: few; J gene: TRBJ2-3; V gene: TRBV4-1; D gene: -; CDR3 protein: CASSQEETDTQYF; CDR3 DNA: TGCGCCAGCAGCCAGGAAGAAACAGATACGCAGTATTTT
clone size: few; J gene: TRBJ2-2; V gene: TRBV5-1; D gene: -; CDR3 protein: CASRTTPVNTGELFF; CDR3 DNA: TGCGCCAGCCGCACCACCCCAGTGAACACCGGGGAGCTGTTTTTT
clone size: -; J gene: TRBJ2-4; V gene: TRBV24-1; D gene: -; CDR3 protein: CATSEGGQNIQYF; CDR3 DNA: TGTGCCACCAGTGAGGGGGGGCAGAACATTCAGTACTTC
clone size: -; J gene: TRBJ2-1; V gene: TRBV5-1; D gene: TRBD2; CDR3 protein: CASSLTTSGGSGEQFF; CDR3 DNA: TGCGCCAGCAGCTTGACGACTAGCGGGGGATCGGGGGAGCAGTTCTTC
clone size: -; J gene: TRBJ2-3; V gene: TRBV30; D gene: TRBD2; CDR3 protein: CAWNGGGDTQYF; CDR3 DNA: TGTGCCTGGAACGGCGGGGGAGATACGCAGTATTTT
clone size: -; J gene: TRBJ2-2; V gene: TRBV7-2; D gene: TRBD1; CDR3 protein: CASSPNWDREPGELFF; CDR3 DNA: TGTGCCAGCAGCCCTAACTGGGACAGGGAACCCGGGGAGCTGTTTTTT
clone size: many; J gene: TRBJ2-3; V gene: TRBV6-2/TRBV6-3; D gene: -; CDR3 protein: CASGDTDTQYF; CDR3 DNA: TGTGCCAGCGGCGACACAGATACGCAGTATTTT
clone size: many; J gene: TRBJ2-2; V gene: TRBV5-1; D gene: -; CDR3 protein: CASSLWGRTGELFF; CDR3 DNA: TGCGCCAGCAGCTTGTGGGGCCGGACCGGGGAGCTGTTTTTT
clone size: -; J gene: TRBJ1-2; V gene: TRBV6-5; D gene: -; CDR3 protein: CASSPFVTVQANYGYTF; CDR3 DNA: TGTGCCAGCAGTCCTTTTGTGACAGTTCAAGCTAACTATGGCTACACCTTC
clone size: -; J gene: TRBJ2-3; V gene: TRBV18; D gene: -; CDR3 protein: CASSVIGSTDTQYF; CDR3 DNA: TGTGCCAGCTCCGTCATCGGAAGCACAGATACGCAGTATTTT
clone size: many; J gene: TRBJ1-1; V gene: TRBV30; D gene: -; CDR3 protein: CAWSVGGAAFF; CDR3 DNA: TGTGCCTGGAGTGTTGGGGGGGCAGCTTTCTTT
clone size: -; J gene: TRBJ2-4; V gene: TRBV27; D gene: TRBD1; CDR3 protein: CASSRDRGLGNIQYF; CDR3 DNA: TGTGCCAGCAGCCGGGACAGGGGGCTGGGAAACATTCAGTACTTC
clone size: -; J gene: TRBJ1-3; V gene: TRBV29-1; D gene: -; CDR3 protein: CSGGTSGNTIYF; CDR3 DNA: TGCAGCGGCGGGACATCTGGAAACACCATATATTTT
clone size: few; J gene: TRBJ1-2; V gene: TRBV9; D gene: TRBD1; CDR3 protein: CASSVETGIGYGYTF; CDR3 DNA: TGTGCCAGCAGCGTCGAGACAGGGATCGGGTATGGCTACACCTTC
clone size: few; J gene: TRBJ2-4; V gene: TRBV6-6; D gene: -; CDR3 protein: CASSYWRGGNIQYF; CDR3 DNA: TGTGCCAGCAGTTACTGGCGGGGAGGAAACATTCAGTACTTC
clone size: few; J gene: TRBJ2-2; V gene: TRBV7-2; D gene: TRBD2; CDR3 protein: CASRAGLAGYTGELFF; CDR3 DNA: TGTGCCAGCAGAGCGGGACTAGCGGGTTACACCGGGGAGCTGTTTTTT
clone size: few; J gene: TRBJ2-3; V gene: TRBV6-5; D gene: -; CDR3 protein: CAAGRTSTDTQYF; CDR3 DNA: TGTGCTGCGGGACGGACAAGCACAGATACGCAGTATTTT
clone size: -; J gene: TRBJ2-3; V gene: TRBV4-2; D gene: -; CDR3 protein: CASSQGANSPPTDTQYF; CDR3 DNA: TGTGCCAGCAGCCAAGGAGCTAACTCCCCCCCCACAGATACGCAGTATTTT
clone size: many; J gene: TRBJ1-4; V gene: TRBV5-1; D gene: -; CDR3 protein: CASSLLATNEKLFF; CDR3 DNA: TGTGCCAGCAGCTTATTAGCGACTAATGAAAAACTGTTTTTT
clone size: few; J gene: TRBJ2-3; V gene: TRBV7-9; D gene: -; CDR3 protein: CASFFAGGTDTQYF; CDR3 DNA: TGTGCCAGCTTTTTCGCCGGGGGCACAGATACGCAGTATTTT
clone size: few; J gene: TRBJ2-2; V gene: TRBV6-6; D gene: -; CDR3 protein: CASSATPYRTTGELFF; CDR3 DNA: TGTGCCAGCAGTGCAACTCCCTACCGAACCACCGGGGAGCTGTTTTTT
clone size: few; J gene: TRBJ1-6; V gene: TRBV6-5; D gene: TRBD1; CDR3 protein: CASSYWAGTGGSSPLHF; CDR3 DNA: TGTGCCAGCAGTTACTGGGCCGGGACAGGGGGTAGTTCACCCCTCCACTTT
clone size: -; J gene: TRBJ2-3; V gene: TRBV11-2; D gene: -; CDR3 protein: CASRTPGPLNSDTQYF; CDR3 DNA: TGTGCCAGCAGAACACCGGGACCCCTGAATTCGGATACGCAGTATTTT